This entry describes one T cell receptor (beta chain). Its matching antigen is unknown. A read error may produce the germline difference seen at one junction end. Germline CDR1 reads SNHLY; CDR2 reads FYNNEI. The CDR3 covers 13 residues. How the authors handled the data: Variation in CDR3 across clinicopathological groups served as the basis for constructing a distant-metastasis classifier in papillary thyroid cancer. TCRdb reprocessed the PCR reads via MiXCR. The V and J calls, along with clone size, are taken from TCRdb and not from the paper's own processing. The top ten clones hold roughly 7.1% of a sample with around 15,000 clones, 23% of them seen once. There were no patients who had received any treatment before thyroid surgery. The data stem from a study of metastatic and nonmetastatic thyroid tumors. For the study at large: Repertoires of blood and of tissue (tumor or nodule) from malignant and benign thyroid patients were compared.

Study-level points and caveats: When malignant thyroid tumors were compared with benign nodules, TCR beta diversity was reportedly significantly higher in the malignant tumors. This held in both blood and tumor samples.

This clonotype was sampled from a female donor with papillary thyroid cancer or a benign thyroid nodule (not recorded which). Some clones in this sample may be carry-over from other donors' samples. The sequencing sample was made of adjacent normal tissue. The rearrangement uses TRBV2 and TRBJ2-5; tentatively, D is TRBD1 (6 bases). The DNA of the CDR3 is TGTGCCAGCAGTCCCAAGTCTGGACAGTTCTCGTGCTTC. Translated: CASSPKSGQFSCF.